The entry below describes one TCR beta chain. The antigen this receptor binds is unknown. The sample originates from a study of cytomegalovirus exposure and HLA in healthy donors (dated by TCRdb to about 2017). General notes on the study: In an earlier analysis of 450 to 750 of the donors, 276 Gb of sequence data and 90 million to 130 million unique TCR beta sequences from 180 million or so T cells were reported. An early release covering roughly 600 HLA-typed donors comprised approximately 290 gigabases of sequencing data and tens of millions of unique TCR sequences. The genetic ancestry cluster associated with self-reported Caucasian donors included about four fifths of the 398 genotyped donors. The study aimed to test whether cataloging public T cell receptors could reveal signatures of past pathogen exposure. The study profiled the T cell repertoires of hundreds of subjects by immunosequencing and related them to cytomegalovirus serostatus. Besides the first cohort of roughly 700 subjects, a separate validation cohort made up of 90 to 150 different subjects was used. High-throughput TCR immunosequencing, statistical association of individual TCRs with disease status, and machine learning were combined to predict cytomegalovirus infection status. A later analysis re-examined previously published TCR beta repertoires from 600 to 700 donors and added high-resolution HLA genotyping to investigate patterns of TCR occurrence. In the later analysis, no new phenotypic data were used to find candidate immune exposures; instead, reliance was placed on TCR beta sequences and their occurrence across donors. An earlier analysis of 587 of the donors used high-throughput TCR beta sequencing to judge whether each TCR beta V gene segment behaved as functional or pseudogenic. Alongside the repertoire data, information on donor age, sex, ethnicity and CMV serostatus was compiled. Genome-wide SNP genotypes for about 55% of the roughly 670 donors were used in a later genetic analysis, which treated that subset as a discovery cohort. All discovery cohort repertoires had been generated on a single sequencing platform. HLA typing included class I and class II loci at four-digit resolution. Typing coverage varied by locus: roughly 620-640 donors for A, B, C, DRB1 and DQB1; roughly 560 for DQA1; some 610 for DPA1; around 490 for DPB1. Roughly 5 DR-DQ haplotypes were handled as single units for association and clustering, since linkage in the cohort was strong. Among roughly 400 genotyped donors of the cohort, an average of approximately 240,000 unique TCR beta nucleotide sequences was sequenced per donor, of which about 19% were non-productive.

The cohort consisted of 666 healthy bone marrow donors. Cohort members were all nominally healthy when sampled, although unrecorded immune exposures were likely present. The donor tested CMV seronegative, placing the donor among the roughly 350 seronegative members of the cohort. Every donor gave a peripheral blood sample, and the peripheral blood mononuclear cells from that sample were used for TCR beta sequencing. The Qiagen DNeasy Blood Extraction Kit was used to extract genomic DNA from the blood cell samples. Reading from cysteine to phenylalanine, the CDR3 counts 12 amino acids. The CDR3 DNA has 36 bases and is translated from base 1. The germline V gene specifies LGHNA as CDR1 and YNFKEQ as CDR2. Trimming costs V 6 bases and J 9 bases, and their ends lie 12 bases apart. The paper's findings and limits, for the study overall: The sequencing pipeline was judged likely to have produced a cluster of highly shared sequence variants as a technical artifact. Specific HLA alleles were associated with over 15,000 TCR beta sequences at a false discovery rate of 0.05 in a later analysis. Compared with the 666-donor mean, donors in an Asian-associated ancestry cluster had fewer N-insertions in productive TCRs, according to a later genetic analysis. In a later analysis, HLA-associated TCR beta chains were found to be more clonally expanded and to have lower generation probabilities than equally common non-associated chains. The classifier was reported to diagnose cytomegalovirus status with high specificity and sensitivity in both the original and validation cohorts. Because HLA typing was unavailable for some donors at each locus, only the typed subset was used in association tests. It was suggested by the authors that the approach could potentially be generalized to other disease states and immunological phenotypes. Sequencing depth was assumed to be roughly uniform across donors in the presence/absence analyses, though that assumption may not hold. The only immune exposure information available for the cohort was CMV serostatus. A total of about 180 TCR beta chains were listed by the study as associated with cytomegalovirus. A later analysis found that most CMV-associated TCR beta chains appeared HLA-restricted, with HLA associations seemingly driven largely by CMV exposure. A few of the identified cytomegalovirus-associated TCR beta chains were confirmed in vitro to be specific for cytomegalovirus antigens. Seventeen rarely observed V segments, including chromosome 9 orphons, were excluded from the earlier analysis of several hundred of the donors because counts were too low. Correlated functional status among segregating V segments might be attributable to linkage disequilibrium, but an unknown experimental factor could not be ruled out. An association between a missense DCLRE1C variant and V-gene and J-gene trimming of TCR beta chains was found in a later genetic analysis and replicated in an independent cohort. In a later analysis, the rate of TCR association differed among HLA loci, with DRB1 alleles having the most associated TCRs and HLA-C alleles having the fewest. A further reported finding was that TCR beta sequences accurately predicted the HLA-A and HLA-B alleles for most subjects in the first cohort. When HLA alleles, especially DR and DQ, strongly co-occurred, TCR associations were difficult to assign to individual alleles. In an earlier analysis of approximately 590 of the donors, most TCR beta V segments were observed in productive rearrangements about 87% or about 30% of the time, broadly matching IMGT annotations. Some IMGT-functional V segments, including TRBV6-2 and TRBV6-3, could not be distinguished by the 87-base-pair reads and were therefore excluded. Most TCR sequences were seen in very few donors, while some public TCRs were found in many individuals. Several of the top co-occurrence clusters appeared to be linked to parvovirus B19, influenza, CMV and Epstein-Barr virus, according to a later analysis. Only TCR beta chains were sequenced in this cohort, and the absence of alpha or paired-chain data limited detectable features.

Libraries were prepared through the immunoSEQ multiplex PCR assay. For the multiplex PCR, a mixture combining 60 forward primers for TCR Vbeta segments and 13 reverse primers for TCR Jbeta segments was used. Amplification of the CDR3 region of rearranged TCR beta genes was performed with a multiplex PCR assay on genomic DNA. On the Illumina HiSeq System, the amplified TCR beta libraries were sequenced as 87-base-pair reads. The original methods were these. Across the 670 or so repertoires, a later analysis counted roughly 84 million unique TCR beta chains, roughly 11 million of which were shared by at least two donors. A nearest-neighbor algorithm error-corrected the raw reads and collapsed the reads into unique sequences, merging closely related sequences to remove PCR and sequencing errors. CDR3 sequences were aligned to IMGT reference sequences to assign V, D and J gene segments. Each retained sequence needed at least a six-nucleotide match to both a V gene segment and a J gene segment. A rearrangement was called productive if the CDR3 had no stop codons and remained in frame with V and J, and every other rearrangement was called non-productive. CDR3 was defined according to IMGT convention as the region running from the second conserved V-encoded cysteine to the conserved J-encoded phenylalanine. The earlier analysis of 587 of the donors excluded sequences that lacked an unambiguous match to a single V gene segment. An earlier analysis of roughly 590 of the donors called V segments functional above 56.7% productive rearrangements and segregating when the between-donor standard deviation exceeded 5%. A statistical classification framework was built for diagnosing cytomegalovirus status from the catalog of TCR beta chain sequences. In a later analysis, V and J genes were assigned by comparing TCR nucleotide sequences against IMGT/GENE-DB human TR gene sequences. The TCRdist pipeline was used in a later analysis to assign CDR3 sequences and most-parsimonious VDJ recombination scenarios. In a later analysis, each TCR beta chain was defined by its CDR3 amino acid sequence together with its V-gene family, and reads lacking a unique V-gene family were excluded. A later analysis removed 600 or so highly shared, low-generation-probability nucleotide sequences to deal with suspected cross-contamination and a sequencing artifact. A later analysis calculated a clonal expansion index for each public chain from normalized within-repertoire ranks of inferred template counts. In a later analysis, generation probabilities were computed with a VDJ recombination model fitted to out-of-frame rearrangements, and the resulting probabilities were checked against IGoR. A later analysis scored TCR-TCR, TCR-HLA and TCR-CMV co-occurrence with hypergeometric tests, applying a repertoire-size bias correction to TCR pairs. In a later analysis, false discovery rates were estimated by permuting HLA or CMV assignments 20 times. In a later analysis, co-occurring TCRs were grouped with DBSCAN, and TCRdist sequence similarity was added when clustering was performed within HLA-allele-positive subsets. Repertoires with fewer than 30,000 or more than 120,000 public chains were left out of co-occurrence clustering, as were about 5 repertoires with anomalous nucleotide sharing. The table was pulled from immuneACCESS by TCRdb, which kept in-frame rearrangements only. Such tables lose some clones; where checked, under half of the loss comes from unresolved V genes, and the rest has no known cause. That table gives V, J and clone size, and the DNA gave D and trimming. The sample table includes over 110,000 clones. The top ten clones comprise 0.75% to 1% of the sample.

The sample consisted of PBMCs. Recombination joined TRBV4-2 with TRBJ2-1; tentative D gene TRBD1, with 7 bases matching. This TCR was sampled from a male donor in good health and CMV-seronegative. The CDR3 reads CASSSQGGEQFF. The sequence in DNA is TGTGCCAGCAGTTCCCAGGGGGGTGAGCAGTTCTTC.